This T cell receptor beta chain appears in the sequencing data of a study of blood T cell repertoires in COVID-19. Study-level information: Specimens from acute and convalescent COVID-19 originated in the United States, Italy and Spain. Sample material is recorded as cDNA or gDNA derived from T cells, B-cell-depleted T cells, or PBMCs.

CDR1 and CDR2 (germline): MNHEY, SMNVEV (reference sequence). The CDR3 length is 12 residues. Trimming took off 5 bases at V and 8 bases at J, with 11 bases between the two ends. In the authors' methods: Counts of nucleated cells, estimated from reference gene primer amplification, were obtained. TCRdb's table, derived via immunoSEQ multiplex PCR, lists solely in-frame clones and lacks some. V and J calls and clone size come straight from that table; D and trimming were deduced from the DNA. The sample includes approximately 380,000 clones, around 89% of them seen just once. Participants were placed into cohorts based on the clinical history they reported.

The chain combines TRBV27 with TRBJ2-3, with D hard to call. Sequenced: PBMCs or T cells enriched from blood (not recorded which). The receptor was derived from a woman aged 18-30 years who had recovered from COVID-19. CDR3 protein: CASSATGGTQYF. DNA of the CDR3: TGTGCCAGCAGTGCGACTGGCGGTACGCAGTATTTT.